The source of this T cell receptor beta chain is a study of cytomegalovirus exposure and HLA in healthy donors. On the study more broadly: Within an early data release were roughly 90 million unique TCRs drawn from HLA-typed donors. Points from the study as a whole: With further analysis later on, most CMV-associated TCR beta chains appeared HLA-restricted.

As concerns this clone: Its antigen is unidentified.

This CDR3 comprises 15 residues. The germline V and J ends were trimmed by 2 bases and 3 bases, with 10 bases remaining between them. The germline CDR1 and CDR2 sequences are MDHEN and SYDVKM. At collection, donors were nominally healthy, but unrecorded immune exposures were probable. Use of 60 Vbeta and 13 Jbeta primers characterized the PCR. Data came from immunoSEQ multiplex PCR; TCRdb stores just in-frame clones and leaves some out. This table holds about 200,000 clones, roughly 84% found once. The TCR was taken from a man aged 50 to 60 in good health and CMV-seronegative. V gene TRBV28 combines with J gene TRBJ1-4; a possible D gene is TRBD1 (6 bases). The specimen was PBMCs. The CDR3 region has the DNA TGTGCCAGCAGTTTACCGGGACAAGCTAATGAAAAACTGTTTTTT. This codes for CASSLPGQANEKLFF.